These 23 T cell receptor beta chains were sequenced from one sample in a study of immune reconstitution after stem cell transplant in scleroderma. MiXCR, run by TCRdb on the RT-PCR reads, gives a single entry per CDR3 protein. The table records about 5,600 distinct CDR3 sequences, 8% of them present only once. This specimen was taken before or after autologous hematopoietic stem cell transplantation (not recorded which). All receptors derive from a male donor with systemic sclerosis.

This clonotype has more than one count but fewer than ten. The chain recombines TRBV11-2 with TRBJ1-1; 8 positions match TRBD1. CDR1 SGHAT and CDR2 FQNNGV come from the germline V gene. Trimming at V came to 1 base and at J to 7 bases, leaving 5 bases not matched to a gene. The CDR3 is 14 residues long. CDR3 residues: CASSLVAGGFEAFF. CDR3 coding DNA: TGTGCCAGCAGCTTAGTTGCAGGGGGCTTTGAAGCTTTCTTT.

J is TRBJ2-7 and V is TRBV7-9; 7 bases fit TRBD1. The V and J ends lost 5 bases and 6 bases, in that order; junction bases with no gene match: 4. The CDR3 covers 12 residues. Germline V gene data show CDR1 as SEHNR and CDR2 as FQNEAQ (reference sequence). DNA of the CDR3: TGTGCCAGCAGCCCGACAGGGCTCGAGCAGTACTTC. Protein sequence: CASSPTGLEQYF.

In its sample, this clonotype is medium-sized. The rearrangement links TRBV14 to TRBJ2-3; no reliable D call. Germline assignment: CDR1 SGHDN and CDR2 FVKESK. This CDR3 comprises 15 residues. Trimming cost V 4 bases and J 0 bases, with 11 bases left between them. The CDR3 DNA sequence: TGTGCCAGCAGCCTGCAGTTCGGGAGCACAGATACGCAGTATTTT. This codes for CASSLQFGSTDTQYF.

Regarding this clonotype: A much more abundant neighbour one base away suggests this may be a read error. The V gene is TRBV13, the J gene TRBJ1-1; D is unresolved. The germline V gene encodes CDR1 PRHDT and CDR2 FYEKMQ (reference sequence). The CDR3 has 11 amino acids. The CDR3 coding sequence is TGTGCCAACAGCGTGAACACTGAAGCTTTCTTT. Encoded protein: CANSVNTEAFF. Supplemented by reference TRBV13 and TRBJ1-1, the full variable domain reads AAGVIQSPRHLIKEKRETATLKCYPIPRHDTVYWYQQGPGQDPQFLISFYEKMQSDKGSIPDRFSAQQFSDYHSELNMSSLELGDSALYFCANSVNTEAFFGQGTRLTVV.

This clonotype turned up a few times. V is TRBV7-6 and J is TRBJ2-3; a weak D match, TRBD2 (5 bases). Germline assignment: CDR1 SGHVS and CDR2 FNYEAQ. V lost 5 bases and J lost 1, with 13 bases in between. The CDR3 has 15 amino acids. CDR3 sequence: CASSARRGGTDTQYF. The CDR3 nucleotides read TGTGCCAGCAGCGCCCGACGGGGAGGCACAGATACGCAGTATTTT.

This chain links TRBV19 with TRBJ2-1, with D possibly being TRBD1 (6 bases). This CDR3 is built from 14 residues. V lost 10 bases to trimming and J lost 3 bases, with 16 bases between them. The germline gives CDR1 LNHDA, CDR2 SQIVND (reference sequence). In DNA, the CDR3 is TGTGCCACATCTACAGGGCATCTCTACAATGAGCAGTTCTTC. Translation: CATSTGHLYNEQFF. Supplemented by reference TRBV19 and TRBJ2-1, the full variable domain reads DGGITQSPKYLFRKEGQNVTLSCEQNLNHDAMYWYRQDPGQGLRLIYYSQIVNDFQKGDIAEGYSVSREKKESFPLTVTSAQKNPTAFYLCATSTGHLYNEQFFGPGTRLTVL.

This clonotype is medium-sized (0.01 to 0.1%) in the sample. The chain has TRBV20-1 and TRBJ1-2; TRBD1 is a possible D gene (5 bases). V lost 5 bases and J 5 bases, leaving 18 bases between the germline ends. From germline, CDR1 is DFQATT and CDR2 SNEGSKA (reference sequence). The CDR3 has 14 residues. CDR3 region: CSARPVGTAYGYTF. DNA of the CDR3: TGCAGTGCTCGTCCGGTAGGGACGGCGTATGGCTACACCTTC.

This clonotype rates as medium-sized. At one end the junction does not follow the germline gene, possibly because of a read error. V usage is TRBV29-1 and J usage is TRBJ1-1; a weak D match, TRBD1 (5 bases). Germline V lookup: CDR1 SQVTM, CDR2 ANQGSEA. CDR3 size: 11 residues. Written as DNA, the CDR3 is TGCAGCGTTGAAGATGGGACCCTGAGGATCTTT. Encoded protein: CSVEDGTLRIF.

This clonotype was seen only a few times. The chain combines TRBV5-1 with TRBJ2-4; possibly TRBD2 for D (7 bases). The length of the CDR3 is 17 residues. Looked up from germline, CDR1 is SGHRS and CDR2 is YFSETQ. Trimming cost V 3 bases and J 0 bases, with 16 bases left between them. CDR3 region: CASSSRGPGVAKNIQYF. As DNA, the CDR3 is TGCGCCAGCAGCTCGCGGGGGCCAGGGGTAGCCAAAAACATTCAGTACTTC.

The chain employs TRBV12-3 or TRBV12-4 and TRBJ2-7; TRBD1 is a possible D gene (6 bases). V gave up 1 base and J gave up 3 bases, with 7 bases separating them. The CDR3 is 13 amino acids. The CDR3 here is CASSLGQDYEQYF. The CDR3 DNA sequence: TGTGCCAGCAGTTTAGGACAGGACTACGAGCAGTACTTC.

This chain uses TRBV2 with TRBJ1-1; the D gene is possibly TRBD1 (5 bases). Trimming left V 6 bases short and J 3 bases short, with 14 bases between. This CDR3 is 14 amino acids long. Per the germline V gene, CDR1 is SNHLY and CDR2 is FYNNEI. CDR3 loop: CASREQEFYTEAFF. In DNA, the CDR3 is TGTGCCAGCAGGGAACAGGAGTTCTACACTGAAGCTTTCTTT. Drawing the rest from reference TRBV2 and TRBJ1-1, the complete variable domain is EPEVTQTPSHQVTQMGQEVILRCVPISNHLYFYWYRQILGQKVEFLVSFYNNEISEKSEIFDDQFSVERPDGSNFTLKIRSTKLEDSAMYFCASREQEFYTEAFFGQGTRLTVV.

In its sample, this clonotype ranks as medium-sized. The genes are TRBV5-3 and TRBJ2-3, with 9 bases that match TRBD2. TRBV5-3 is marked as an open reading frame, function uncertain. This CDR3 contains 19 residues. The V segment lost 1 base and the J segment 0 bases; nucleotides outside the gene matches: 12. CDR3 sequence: CARSLPPPPLAGSTDTQYF. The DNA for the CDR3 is TGTGCCAGAAGCTTGCCCCCGCCTCCTCTAGCGGGAAGCACAGATACGCAGTATTTT.

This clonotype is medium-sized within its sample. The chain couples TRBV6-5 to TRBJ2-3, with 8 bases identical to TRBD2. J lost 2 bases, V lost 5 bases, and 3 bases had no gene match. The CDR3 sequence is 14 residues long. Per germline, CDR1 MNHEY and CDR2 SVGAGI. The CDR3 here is CASSTSGDTDTQYF. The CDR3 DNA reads TGTGCCAGCAGTACTAGCGGTGACACAGATACGCAGTATTTT.

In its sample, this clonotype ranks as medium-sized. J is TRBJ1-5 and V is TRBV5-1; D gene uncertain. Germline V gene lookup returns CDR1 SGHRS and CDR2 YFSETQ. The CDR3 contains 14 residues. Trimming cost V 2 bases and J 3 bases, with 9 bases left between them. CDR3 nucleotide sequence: TGCGCCAGCAGCTTAGACGGATCCAATCAGCCCCAGCATTTT. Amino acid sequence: CASSLDGSNQPQHF.

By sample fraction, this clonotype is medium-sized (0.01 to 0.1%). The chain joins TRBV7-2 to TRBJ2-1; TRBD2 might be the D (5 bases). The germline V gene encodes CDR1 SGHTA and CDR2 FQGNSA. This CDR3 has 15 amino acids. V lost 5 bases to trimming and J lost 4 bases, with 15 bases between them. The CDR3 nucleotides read TGTGCCAGCAGCCCCCCCGGGCGGGCGTACAATGAGCAGTTCTTC. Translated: CASSPPGRAYNEQFF.

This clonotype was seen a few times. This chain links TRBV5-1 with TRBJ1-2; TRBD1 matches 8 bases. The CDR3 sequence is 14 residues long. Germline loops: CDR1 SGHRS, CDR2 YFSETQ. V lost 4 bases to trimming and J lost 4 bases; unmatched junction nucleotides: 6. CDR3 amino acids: CASSTGQGPYGYTF. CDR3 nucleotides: TGCGCCAGCAGCACCGGACAGGGCCCCTATGGCTACACCTTC.

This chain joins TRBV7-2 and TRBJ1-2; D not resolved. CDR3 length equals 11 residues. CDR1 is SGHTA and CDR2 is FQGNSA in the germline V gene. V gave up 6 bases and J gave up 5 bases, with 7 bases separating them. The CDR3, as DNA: TGTGCCAGCAGAAAGCAGTATGGCTACACCTTC. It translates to CASRKQYGYTF.

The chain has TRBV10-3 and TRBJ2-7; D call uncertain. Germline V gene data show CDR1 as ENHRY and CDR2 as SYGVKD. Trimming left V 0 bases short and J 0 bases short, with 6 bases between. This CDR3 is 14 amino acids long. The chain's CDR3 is CAISESGASYEQYF. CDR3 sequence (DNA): TGTGCCATCAGTGAGTCGGGCGCCTCCTACGAGCAGTACTTC.

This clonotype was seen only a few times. This CDR3 is CASSVRGSYGYTF. The CDR3 region has the DNA TGTGCCAGCAGCGTCAGGGGGAGCTATGGCTACACCTTC. The chain is built from TRBV7-8 and TRBJ1-2, with TRBD1 matching 7 bases. CDR3 length equals 13 residues. Germline V gene lookup returns CDR1 SGHVS and CDR2 FQNEAQ. V gave up 5 bases and J gave up 4 bases; unmatched junction bases: 4.

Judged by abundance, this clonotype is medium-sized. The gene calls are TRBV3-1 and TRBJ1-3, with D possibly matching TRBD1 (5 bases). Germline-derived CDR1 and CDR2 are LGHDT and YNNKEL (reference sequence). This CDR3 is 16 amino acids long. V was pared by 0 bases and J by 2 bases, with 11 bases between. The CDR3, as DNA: TGTGCCAGCAGCCAAGATCGTGGGGCACCTGGAAACACCATATATTTT. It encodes CASSQDRGAPGNTIYF.

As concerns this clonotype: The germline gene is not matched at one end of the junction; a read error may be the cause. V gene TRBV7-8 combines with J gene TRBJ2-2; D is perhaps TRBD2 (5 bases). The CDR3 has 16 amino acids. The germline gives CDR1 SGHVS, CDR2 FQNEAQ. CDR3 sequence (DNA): TGTGCCAGCATTCCACCACCCTTCGGTGGCACCGGGGAGCCGTTTTTT. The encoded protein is CASIPPPFGGTGEPFF.

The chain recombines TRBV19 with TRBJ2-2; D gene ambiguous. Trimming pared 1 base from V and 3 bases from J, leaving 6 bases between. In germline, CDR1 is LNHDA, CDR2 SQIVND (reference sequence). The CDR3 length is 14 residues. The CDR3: CASSIAIDTGELFF. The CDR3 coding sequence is TGTGCCAGTAGTATAGCTATCGACACCGGGGAGCTGTTTTTT. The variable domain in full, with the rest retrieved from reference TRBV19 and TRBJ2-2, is DGGITQSPKYLFRKEGQNVTLSCEQNLNHDAMYWYRQDPGQGLRLIYYSQIVNDFQKGDIAEGYSVSREKKESFPLTVTSAQKNPTAFYLCASSIAIDTGELFFGEGSRLTVL.

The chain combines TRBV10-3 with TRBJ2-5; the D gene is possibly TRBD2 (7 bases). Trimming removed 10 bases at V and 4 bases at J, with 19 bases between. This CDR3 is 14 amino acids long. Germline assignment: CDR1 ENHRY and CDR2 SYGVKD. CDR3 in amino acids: CATTRGGGPETQYF. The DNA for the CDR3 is TGTGCCACCACCCGAGGGGGAGGGCCAGAGACCCAGTACTTC.